There are many counts of the clone carrying this T cell receptor (beta chain). CDR1 and CDR2 (germline): KGHSH, LQKENI. With 4 bases removed from V and 2 bases from J, the gap between germline ends came to 9 bases. The CDR3 is made up of 13 amino acids. The sample comes from a study of early T cells in non-severe SARS-CoV-2 infection. TCRdb analysed the 5' RACE reads with MiXCR anew, one entry per CDR3 protein. The sample carries about 26,000 distinct CDR3 sequences, 4% to 6% recorded once. This sequence joins TRBV18 and TRBJ2-7; either TRBD1 or TRBD2 may supply D (5 bases each). The receptor's source is an adult who was a healthcare worker with PCR-confirmed SARS-CoV-2 infection or an uninfected control (not recorded which). The source material was whole blood. The DNA for the CDR3 is TGTGCCAGCTCACGGGACCGAACCTACGAGCAGTACTTC. It specifies CASSRDRTYEQYF.